These T cell receptor beta chains were read from a single sample in a study of T cells of healthy individuals. TCRdb fed the 5' RACE reads into MiXCR, producing one record per CDR3 protein. The repertoire holds approximately 58,000 distinct CDR3 sequences, with about 14% as singletons. Receptor source: a human donor in good health. Both conserved end residues are trimmed from each CDR3.

CDR3 protein	V gene	J gene
ASTEREQPQH	TRBV12-3/TRBV12-4	TRBJ1-5
ASSVGTAMNTEAF	TRBV2	TRBJ1-1
ASSDRRTLALH	TRBV6-5	TRBJ1-6
TSSVPGTDTQY	TRBV9	TRBJ2-3
ASSPGQYEQY	TRBV12-3/TRBV12-4	TRBJ2-7
ASSLSHGGDTEAF	TRBV4-3	TRBJ1-1
ASSRDRGHHGYT	TRBV14	TRBJ1-2
SVDSGANVLT	TRBV29-1	TRBJ2-6
ASSAGTNTEAF	TRBV5-1	TRBJ1-1
ASSIEDRGTNEQF	TRBV19	TRBJ2-1
ASSLGTSVLNEQF	TRBV7-8	TRBJ2-1
ASSDSEAYYNEQF	TRBV12-3/TRBV12-4	TRBJ2-1
ASSLGSQETQY	TRBV7-6	TRBJ2-5
ASSSDWGRNTGELF	TRBV7-3	TRBJ2-2
ASSRFGSGTSDTQY	TRBV7-2	TRBJ2-3
ASSLRTREQF	TRBV3-2	TRBJ2-1
ASSERGEQY	TRBV2	TRBJ2-7
ASSSDQYNYGYT	TRBV5-5	TRBJ1-2